What follows are 24 T cell receptor beta chains derived from one specimen sequenced in a study of Ad26.COV2.S vaccination and SARS-CoV-2 variants. Described treatment: 15 to 20 received Ad26.COV2.S at low or high dose, single or two shots; several received placebo; per-sample allocation not given. Each sample was drawn 63 days after the first injection (of vaccine or placebo). Profiling relied on immunoSEQ multiplex PCR, and the TCRdb table lists in-frame clones only, not all of them. The profile shows 300,000 to 400,000 clones, 90% of them singletons. The sample in question was peripheral blood, obtained in a trial of Ad26.COV2.S vaccine versus placebo. The receptors were sampled from a person aged 18 to 59 who received the Ad26.COV2.S COVID-19 vaccine or a placebo.

The rearrangement uses TRBV3-1 (or the pseudogene TRBV3-2) and TRBJ1-4, with D possibly TRBD1 on 5 matching bases. CDR1 is LGHDT, CDR2 YNNKEL, per germline (reference sequence). V was cut by 3 bases and J by 0 bases, with 5 bases left in between. The CDR3 loop spans 14 amino acids. CDR3 amino acids: CASSHRATNEKLFF. The CDR3 coding sequence is TGTGCCAGCAGCCACAGGGCAACTAATGAAAAACTGTTTTTT.

The V gene is TRBV30, the J gene TRBJ1-2; TRBD1 might be the D (5 bases). Trimming cost V 0 bases and J 6 bases, with 17 bases left between them. The germline CDR1 and CDR2 sequences are GTSNPN and SVGIG (reference sequence). The CDR3 covers 15 residues. The CDR3 nucleotides read TGTGCCTGGAGTGTAGACTTAGTGCAGGGCAATGGCTACACCTTC. Its translation: CAWSVDLVQGNGYTF.

This clone was recorded a few times. V gene TRBV11-3 combines with J gene TRBJ1-5; 7 nucleotides agree with TRBD1. Germline V gene sequence: CDR1 SGHNT, CDR2 YENEEA. CDR3 size: 13 residues. Trimming took 1 base from V and 7 from J; bases not matched to a gene: 1. CDR3 nucleotides: TGTGCCAGCAGCTTAGGCAGGGGGCAGCCCCAGCATTTT. Its translation is CASSLGRGQPQHF.

In this sample, this clone turned up once. The chain combines TRBV2 with TRBJ2-5; D remains ambiguous. Germline values: CDR1 SNHLY, CDR2 FYNNEI. The V gene lost 2 bases and the J gene lost 5 bases, with 6 bases spanning the gap. The CDR3 has 12 amino acids. The DNA of the CDR3 is TGTGCCAGCAGTGAAATGTGGGAGACCCAGTACTTC. Protein product: CASSEMWETQYF.

The chain couples TRBV7-2 to TRBJ1-4; 7 nucleotides agree with TRBD1. CDR1 is SGHTA, CDR2 FQGNSA, per germline. The J segment lost 10 bases and the V segment lost 5 bases, leaving 10 bases of the junction unmatched. There are 14 residues in the CDR3. DNA of the CDR3: TGTGCCAGCAGCCCAGACAGGGTCCGGGGAAAACTGTTTTTT. Translating it yields CASSPDRVRGKLFF. The entire variable domain, with the rest obtained from reference TRBV7-2 and TRBJ1-4, is as follows: GAGVSQSPSNKVTEKGKDVELRCDPISGHTALYWYRQSLGQGLEFLIYFQGNSAPDKSGLPSDRFSAERTGGSVSTLTIQRTQQEDSAVYLCASSPDRVRGKLFFGSGTQLSVL.

This clone has just one count. The rearrangement uses TRBV10-3 and TRBJ2-1; D not resolved. Per germline, CDR1 ENHRY and CDR2 SYGVKD. Trimming removed 4 bases at V and 0 bases at J, with 10 bases between. This CDR3 comprises 15 residues. This CDR3 reads CAISGAESSYNEQFF. As DNA, the CDR3 is TGTGCCATCAGTGGGGCCGAGAGCTCCTACAATGAGCAGTTCTTC.

This chain links TRBV12-5 with TRBJ1-1, with D unclear. Looked up from germline, CDR1 is LGHNT and CDR2 is FRNRAP. V lost 2 bases, J lost 8 bases, and 12 bases lay in between. The CDR3 is made up of 13 amino acids. CDR3 region: CASGLNVVREAFF. Here the CDR3 DNA reads TGTGCTAGTGGTTTGAATGTGGTCAGGGAAGCTTTCTTT.

V gene TRBV5-1 combines with J gene TRBJ2-7; 8 bases line up with TRBD2. The CDR3 is made up of 15 amino acids. V shed 4 bases, J shed 2 bases, and the junction held 8 bases outside the gene matches. Germline CDR1 is SGHRS and CDR2 is YFSETQ. In nucleotides, the CDR3 is TGCGCCAGCAGCAAAGGGACTAGAGAAACCTACGAGCAGTACTTC. It specifies CASSKGTRETYEQYF. The full variable domain, rest sourced from reference TRBV5-1 and TRBJ2-7, is KAGVTQTPRYLIKTRGQQVTLSCSPISGHRSVSWYQQTPGQGLQFLFEYFSETQRNKGNFPGRFSGRQFSNSRSEMNVSTLELGDSALYLCASSKGTRETYEQYFGPGTRLTVT.

This clone was counted a few times. V and J are TRBV4-1 and TRBJ2-4; TRBD1 is a possible D gene (6 bases). Germline V CDR1 and CDR2: MGHRA, YSYEKL. V lost 8 bases and J lost 8, with 16 bases in between. The CDR3 spans 13 residues. The CDR3 nucleotides read TGCGCCAGCGCAGGGGTTGAGACGGACATTCAGTACTTC. It is translated as CASAGVETDIQYF.

A single count supports this clone. Other DNA sequences of this sample code for an identical CDR3. V usage is TRBV6-2 or TRBV6-3 and J usage is TRBJ1-2; TRBD1 might be the D (6 bases). Germline V lookup: CDR1 MNHEY, CDR2 SVGEGT. V lost 4 bases and J lost 4, with 7 bases in between. CDR3 size: 12 residues. In DNA, the CDR3 is TGTGCCAGCAGTTTGGACAGCTATGGCTACACCTTC. Protein: CASSLDSYGYTF.

This chain links TRBV6-5 with TRBJ2-7, with TRBD1 matching over 7 bases. Germline CDR1 reads MNHEY; CDR2 reads SVGAGI. This CDR3 region has 14 residues. Unmatched junction bases numbered 7, after V lost 8 bases and J lost 0 bases. This CDR3 reads CASHSGDSSYEQYF. CDR3 in DNA: TGTGCCAGCCACTCTGGGGACAGCTCCTACGAGCAGTACTTC.

This sequence joins TRBV2 and TRBJ2-7; TRBD1 matches 9 bases. V dropped 9 bases and J dropped 3; count of bases not matched to a gene: 6. This CDR3 region has 13 residues. CDR1 and CDR2 (germline): SNHLY, FYNNEI. CDR3 in DNA: TGTGCCAGTACCGGACAGGGGAACTACGAGCAGTACTTC. It yields the protein CASTGQGNYEQYF.

This clone showed up just a few times. The chain is built from TRBV2 and TRBJ1-1, with D uncertain. Trimming cost V 5 bases and J 4 bases, with 17 bases left between them. The CDR3 contains 15 residues. Germline CDR1 SNHLY, CDR2 FYNNEI. The CDR3 reads CASSPMTSLGTEAFF. The DNA of the CDR3 is TGTGCCAGCAGTCCTATGACATCTCTCGGCACTGAAGCTTTCTTT.

A word on this clone: Other DNA sequences in the sample encode the same CDR3. The chain carries TRBV5-6 and TRBJ1-2; TRBD1 aligns across 8 bases. CDR3 length equals 14 residues. From germline, CDR1 is SGHDT and CDR2 YYEEEE. Trimming at V came to 4 bases and at J to 4 bases, leaving 6 bases not matched to a gene. DNA for the CDR3: TGTGCCAGCAGCCCTGGACAGGGCAGCTATGGCTACACCTTC. This translates into CASSPGQGSYGYTF.

The genes are TRBV9 and TRBJ2-3, with a tentative D call TRBD1 (5 bases). The CDR3 has 14 amino acids. Trimming took off 2 bases at V and 3 bases at J, with 10 bases between the two ends. The germline gives CDR1 SGDLS, CDR2 YYNGEE. CDR3 DNA: TGTGCCAGCAGCGTTGCAGGGTTGACAGATACGCAGTATTTT. This codes for CASSVAGLTDTQYF.

The rearrangement links TRBV10-3 to TRBJ2-3, with TRBD2 matching over 7 bases. CDR1 is ENHRY, CDR2 SYGVKD, per germline. This CDR3 is 11 amino acids long. J gave up 5 bases and V 8 bases, and 1 base lay outside the gene matches. The CDR3 reads CAIREEDTQYF. CDR3 DNA sequence: TGTGCCATCCGGGAGGAAGATACGCAGTATTTT.

CDR3 region: CATRGAGTGSFMNTEAFF. CDR3 DNA: TGTGCCACCAGGGGTGCCGGGACAGGGAGTTTCATGAACACTGAAGCTTTCTTT. The rearrangement links TRBV15 to TRBJ1-1; 9 nucleotides match TRBD1. V lost 6 bases and J lost 0; bases outside the gene matches: 14. The CDR3 has 18 amino acids. CDR1 is LNHNV, CDR2 YYDKDF, per germline (reference sequence).

The J gene is TRBJ2-5, the V gene TRBV7-6; D gene ambiguous. Trimming removed 6 bases from V and 1 base from J, with 9 bases in between. Germline V gene sequence: CDR1 SGHVS, CDR2 FNYEAQ. This CDR3 spans 13 amino acids. CDR3: CASRPNIQETQYF. The CDR3 nucleotides are TGTGCCAGCAGGCCGAACATCCAAGAGACCCAGTACTTC. Using reference TRBV7-6 and TRBJ2-5 for the parts outside the CDR3, the full variable domain is GAGVSQSPRYKVTKRGQDVALRCDPISGHVSLYWYRQALGQGPEFLTYFNYEAQQDKSGLPNDRFSAERPEGSISTLTIQRTEQRDSAMYRCASRPNIQETQYFGPGTRLLVL.

The V gene is TRBV3-1 (or the pseudogene TRBV3-2), the J gene TRBJ2-7; TRBD2 matches at 9 bases. V was pared by 0 bases and J by 0 bases, with 6 bases of the junction left unmatched. This CDR3 contains 17 residues. Germline V gene lookup returns CDR1 LGHDT and CDR2 YNNKEL (reference sequence). This CDR3 reads CASSQDPRGRASYEQYV. DNA for the CDR3: TGTGCCAGCAGCCAAGATCCACGCGGGAGGGCCTCCTACGAGCAGTACGTC.

V is TRBV11-3 and J is TRBJ2-1, with TRBD1 identical over 9 bases. CDR1 is SGHNT and CDR2 is YENEEA in the germline V gene. Losses at the gene ends were 4 bases for V and 9 bases for J; bases not matched to a gene: 7. The CDR3 is 14 residues long. The CDR3 is CASSSLGQGPEQFF. The CDR3 DNA reads TGTGCCAGCAGCTCGCTCGGACAGGGGCCTGAGCAGTTCTTC.

V is TRBV27 and J is TRBJ1-2; a weak D match, TRBD1 (6 bases). Trimming pared 3 bases from V and 4 bases from J, leaving 9 bases between. CDR1 MNHEY and CDR2 SMNVEV come from the germline V gene (reference sequence). CDR3 length equals 13 residues. CDR3 sequence: CASSFGGGYGYTF. CDR3 DNA: TGTGCCAGCAGTTTTGGGGGCGGCTATGGCTACACCTTC.

V is TRBV2 and J is TRBJ2-1, with 9 bases fitting TRBD1. Germline CDR1 reads SNHLY; CDR2 reads FYNNEI. Unmatched junction bases numbered 11, after V lost 9 bases and J lost 5 bases. The CDR3 is 15 residues long. CDR3 nucleotide sequence: TGTGCCAGAGGAGGGTTGCGGGACAGGGACAATGAGCAGTTCTTC. Protein: CARGGLRDRDNEQFF. The whole variable domain, filled in from reference TRBV2 and TRBJ2-1, reads EPEVTQTPSHQVTQMGQEVILRCVPISNHLYFYWYRQILGQKVEFLVSFYNNEISEKSEIFDDQFSVERPDGSNFTLKIRSTKLEDSAMYFCARGGLRDRDNEQFFGPGTRLTVL.

The V and J genes are TRBV11-2 and TRBJ1-3, with no clear D. Germline V lookup: CDR1 SGHAT, CDR2 FQNNGV. The CDR3 is 13 residues long. The CDR3 DNA follows: TGTGCGTCGAAGGAGGGAGGGGGAAACACCATATATTTT. It codes for CASKEGGGNTIYF.

The V gene is TRBV19, the J gene TRBJ1-1, with D hard to call. CDR3 length equals 14 residues. Germline V CDR1 and CDR2: LNHDA, SQIVND (reference sequence). V was pared by 7 bases and J by 8 bases, with 20 bases between. The CDR3 DNA reads as TGTGCCAGTAAGGACCCAGCCGCCTCGTCGGAAGCTTTCTTT. Translated, it gives CASKDPAASSEAFF.